This T cell receptor (beta chain) was recovered during a study of blood T cell repertoires in COVID-19. CDR3 length: 12 amino acids. Germline V gene lookup returns CDR1 DFQATT and CDR2 SNEGSKA (reference sequence). Deletions cut 3 bases from V and 6 bases from J, with 12 bases between. The table came from immunoSEQ multiplex PCR; TCRdb's copy has only in-frame clones and leaves some out. Of 70,000 to 95,000 clones in the sample, around four fifths were seen once. The TCR was taken from a woman aged 55-69 years with acute or convalescent COVID-19. Sequenced sample: peripheral blood. The J gene is TRBJ2-7, the V gene TRBV20-1, with TRBD1 as a possible D gene (6 bases). The DNA of the CDR3 is TGCAGTGCTAGTAGACTACAGGGCGAGCAGTACTTC. Protein: CSASRLQGEQYF.